Presented here are 25 T cell receptor beta chains from one specimen sequenced in a study of T cells in Graves' hyperthyroidism and ophthalmopathy. It was RNA transcripts that yielded the amplified TCR beta CDR3 regions. Primed by the HTBI set, a first-round RT-PCR was run on the TCR CDR3. TCRdb reprocessed the multiplex PCR reads with MiXCR, giving one entry per CDR3 protein. The sample comprises some 800,000 distinct CDR3 sequences, more than 30% of which are singletons, and about 8.9% rests with the top ten. The sequenced sample consisted of blood. These receptors came from a man between 18 and 29 years old with Graves' hyperthyroidism.

Many counts were recorded for this clonotype. J is TRBJ2-5 and V is TRBV29-1; no definite D call. The CDR3 covers 14 residues. Germline lookup yields CDR1 SQVTM and CDR2 ANQGSEA. The V gene lost 0 bases and the J gene lost 3 bases, with 11 bases spanning the gap. In DNA form, the CDR3 reads TGCAGCGTTGAAGATCCGAGGACCGAAGAGACCCAGTACTTC. Translated: CSVEDPRTEETQYF.

This clonotype was counted at least ten times. This chain connects TRBV12-3 or TRBV12-4 to TRBJ2-5; TRBD1 is a possible D gene (6 bases). V was trimmed by 3 bases and J by 7 bases, leaving 18 bases between them. CDR3 length: 15 amino acids. Written as DNA, the CDR3 is TGTGCCAGCAGTTTCGGCTTGGGCCCAGGGGTGACCCAGTACTTC. Its translation: CASSFGLGPGVTQYF.

This clonotype was seen ten or more times. The chain recombines TRBV29-1 with TRBJ1-1, with 9 nucleotides matching TRBD1. The CDR3 covers 14 residues. Trimming took 4 bases from V and 1 from J; bases not matched to a gene: 4. Germline assignment: CDR1 SQVTM and CDR2 ANQGSEA. The CDR3 sequence is CSVVVDRGNTEAFF. In DNA form, the CDR3 reads TGCAGCGTTGTCGTGGACAGGGGGAACACTGAAGCTTTCTTT.

The chain joins TRBV11-2 to TRBJ1-6, with D unclear. The ends were cut back, 6 bases at V and 7 bases at J, with 16 bases in the middle. Germline loops: CDR1 SGHAT, CDR2 FQNNGV. The CDR3 runs to 15 residues. CDR3 nucleotides: TGTGCCAGCAGTTCTATGGCGGGGAAAAATTCACCCCTCCACTTT. Translation gives CASSSMAGKNSPLHF. The full variable domain, rest sourced from reference TRBV11-2 and TRBJ1-6, is EAGVAQSPRYKIIEKRQSVAFWCNPISGHATLYWYQQILGQGPKLLIQFQNNGVVDDSQLPKDRFSAERLKGVDSTLKIQPAKLEDSAVYLCASSSMAGKNSPLHFGNGTRLTVT.

This clonotype was seen a handful of times. V gene TRBV20-1 combines with J gene TRBJ1-5; weak D call: TRBD1 (6 bases). Trimming left V 6 bases short and J 0 bases short, with 12 bases between. This CDR3 is 14 amino acids long. The germline gives CDR1 DFQATT, CDR2 SNEGSKA (reference sequence). In DNA form, the CDR3 reads TGCAGTGCCCTAAAGGGGGGTAGCAATCAGCCCCAGCATTTT. Translation: CSALKGGSNQPQHF.

The chain is built from TRBV19 and TRBJ2-7; D unclear. The CDR3 totals 14 residues. Trimming cost V 2 bases and J 4 bases, with 12 bases left between them. Germline values: CDR1 LNHDA, CDR2 SQIVND (reference sequence). Written as DNA, the CDR3 is TGTGCCAGTAGTATAACGGCTCAGGTGTACGAGCAGTACTTC. Translation: CASSITAQVYEQYF.

This clonotype has more than one count but fewer than ten. At one of its ends the junction is not consistent with the germline gene, which may arise from a read error. V usage is TRBV10-3 and J usage is TRBJ1-1; tentatively, D is TRBD1 (5 bases). Germline V gene data show CDR1 as ENHRY and CDR2 as SYGVKD. The CDR3 covers 13 residues. This CDR3 reads CASSYARATEAFF. CDR3 coding DNA: TGTGCCAGCAGTTACGCCAGGGCCACTGAAGCTTTCTTT.

The chain uses TRBV12-3 or TRBV12-4 and TRBJ2-2; no firm D call. This CDR3 has 13 residues. The V end was cut by 6 bases, the J end by 3 bases, with 8 bases between. The CDR3 reads CASRSADTGELFF. CDR3 coding DNA: TGTGCCAGCAGGTCCGCAGACACCGGGGAGCTGTTTTTT.

In its sample, this clonotype was seen a few times. Mismatch with germline at one junction end may stem from a read error. The genes are TRBV10-3 and TRBJ1-2; 7 positions match TRBD1. This CDR3 is 14 amino acids long. Germline CDR1 and CDR2: ENHRY and SYGVKD. The CDR3 DNA is TGTGCCAGCAGTCCGGGACAGCATAACTATGGCTACACCTTC. Its protein is CASSPGQHNYGYTF.

This chain links TRBV11-1 with TRBJ1-2, with D possibly being TRBD1 (5 bases). V was pared by 3 bases and J by 5 bases, with 19 bases between. Germline V gene data show CDR1 as SGHAT and CDR2 as FQDESV (reference sequence). The CDR3 loop spans 16 amino acids. The CDR3 DNA reads TGTGCCAGCAGCTTGGTAACAGGCCCCTTAGGGTATGGCTACACCTTC. This codes for CASSLVTGPLGYGYTF.

The genes are TRBV2 and TRBJ2-7, with 8 bases matching TRBD2. CDR1 is SNHLY, CDR2 FYNNEI, per germline. The J segment lost 3 bases and the V segment lost 8 bases, leaving 12 bases of the junction unmatched. The CDR3 has 15 residues. The CDR3 sequence: CASSALGAGDYEQYF. The CDR3 nucleotides read TGTGCCAGCTCGGCCCTCGGAGCGGGAGACTACGAGCAGTACTTC.

The chain carries TRBV19 and TRBJ1-6; a possible D gene is TRBD1 (5 bases). The germline V gene encodes CDR1 LNHDA and CDR2 SQIVND (reference sequence). This CDR3 region has 15 residues. The V end lost 9 bases, the J end lost 7 bases, and 19 bases lay between the germline ends. This CDR3 reads CASSRPSGGNSPLHF. Written as DNA, the CDR3 is TGTGCCAGCAGCCGGCCGAGCGGGGGGAATTCACCCCTCCACTTT.

This clonotype appeared many times. CDR3 residues: CASSIGSAGLNTEAFF. For the CDR3, the DNA is TGTGCCAGTAGTATAGGGTCCGCGGGCCTGAACACTGAAGCTTTCTTT. The rearrangement joins TRBV19 to TRBJ1-1, with D hard to call. CDR1 is LNHDA and CDR2 is SQIVND in the germline V gene (reference sequence). CDR3 length equals 16 residues. Between the trimmed V and J ends, which lost 1 base and 0 bases, there was a span of 12 bases.

This clonotype was detected a few times. The gene calls are TRBV20-1 and TRBJ2-5; 7 bases are a match to TRBD2. This CDR3 contains 14 residues. V lost 8 bases to trimming and J lost 5 bases; unmatched junction nucleotides: 14. From germline, CDR1 is DFQATT and CDR2 SNEGSKA (reference sequence). In nucleotides, the CDR3 is TGCAGTTACTGCATCCTAGCGGTAGAGGAGACCCAGTACTTC. Translated, it gives CSYCILAVEETQYF.

The chain is built from TRBV10-3 and TRBJ2-2; D is possibly TRBD1 or TRBD2 (6 bases each). The CDR3 is made up of 14 amino acids. Trimming removed 7 bases at V and 3 bases at J, with 12 bases between. CDR1 and CDR2 from the germline V gene are ENHRY and SYGVKD. The CDR3 reads CAIKHREDTGELFF. CDR3 nucleotide sequence: TGTGCCATCAAACACAGGGAGGACACCGGGGAGCTGTTTTTT.

About this clonotype: The junction differs from germline at one of its ends, possibly a read error. V and J are TRBV7-9 and TRBJ1-1, with TRBD1 matching over 8 bases. CDR1 and CDR2 from the germline V gene are SEHNR and FQNEAQ (reference sequence). The CDR3 is made up of 14 amino acids. The CDR3 region is CSSSLAQGATEAFF. The CDR3, as DNA: TGTTCCAGCAGCTTAGCCCAGGGGGCTACTGAAGCTTTCTTT.

This chain links TRBV14 with TRBJ2-7, with 9 bases that match TRBD1. Germline CDR1 SGHDN, CDR2 FVKESK. V lost 4 bases to trimming and J lost 3 bases; unmatched junction nucleotides: 7. There are 15 residues in the CDR3. The CDR3 coding sequence is TGTGCCAGCAGCCTTCCCGGGACAGGGCTCTACGAGCAGTACTTC. As protein: CASSLPGTGLYEQYF.

This chain links TRBV9 with TRBJ2-7, with a possible D match to TRBD1 (6 bases). CDR3 length: 16 amino acids. Germline CDR1 SGDLS, CDR2 YYNGEE. V was shortened by 0 bases and J by 7 bases, with 20 bases between the two germline ends. In DNA, the CDR3 is TGTGCCAGCAGCGTAGAGCCCAGACAGGCGGTTCGGGAGCAGTACTTC. It translates to CASSVEPRQAVREQYF.

Concerning this clonotype itself: Being one base from a much bigger clone, this may be a read error. The V gene is TRBV20-1, the J gene TRBJ2-5; D gene ambiguous. The germline V gene encodes CDR1 DFQATT and CDR2 SNEGSKA (reference sequence). Trimming stripped 0 bases from V and 3 bases from J, with 2 bases between. This CDR3 has 11 amino acids. In nucleotides, the CDR3 is TGCAGTGCTAGAGATAAAGAGACCCAGTACTTC. This translates into CSARDKETQYF.

This clonotype showed up many times. In nucleotides, the CDR3 is TGTGCCAGCAGCCAAGATCTTTTGGGCAGGAACACTGAAGCTTTCTTT. Protein sequence: CASSQDLLGRNTEAFF. This rearrangement joins TRBV14 to TRBJ1-1, with no clear D. Trimming pared 0 bases from V and 1 base from J, leaving 12 bases between. Germline lookup yields CDR1 SGHDN and CDR2 FVKESK. The CDR3 has 16 residues.

This clonotype was seen more than once but under ten times. This sequence joins TRBV9 and TRBJ2-2; the D gene is possibly TRBD1 (6 bases). The CDR3 sequence is 14 residues long. The V gene's germline CDR1 is SGDLS and CDR2 YYNGEE. V was shortened by 4 bases and J by 4 bases, with 11 bases between the two germline ends. CDR3 sequence: CASSRAGATGELFF. The CDR3 DNA is TGTGCCAGCAGCCGGGCAGGGGCCACCGGGGAGCTGTTTTTT.

This clonotype was detected only a few times. The chain combines TRBV4-1 with TRBJ1-2; D perhaps matches TRBD1 (5 bases). CDR1 and CDR2 from the germline V gene are MGHRA and YSYEKL. The CDR3 is 12 residues long. Trimming removed 2 bases at V and 4 bases at J, with 5 bases between. DNA of the CDR3: TGCGCCAGCAGCCAACAGGGCTATGGCTACACCTTC. This gives the protein CASSQQGYGYTF.

This clonotype came up a few times. V is TRBV5-1 and J is TRBJ1-1, with D maybe TRBD1 (6 bases). Germline V lookup: CDR1 SGHRS, CDR2 YFSETQ. V was clipped by 5 bases and J by 4 bases, with 15 bases between them. The CDR3 sequence is 14 residues long. DNA of the CDR3: TGCGCCAGCAGGGACAGTCGAGGAGGCACTGAAGCTTTCTTT. It translates to CASRDSRGGTEAFF.

The rearrangement links TRBV9 to TRBJ2-7; 8 bases agree with TRBD2. Germline V lookup: CDR1 SGDLS, CDR2 YYNGEE. The CDR3 is 14 amino acids. V lost 1 base, J lost 8 bases, and 8 bases stayed unmatched. This CDR3 reads CASSVSGGPEQQYF. For the CDR3, the DNA is TGTGCCAGCAGCGTATCGGGAGGGCCTGAACAGCAGTACTTC.

The chain employs TRBV12-3 or TRBV12-4 and TRBJ2-7, with 8 bases lining up with TRBD1. The CDR3 is 15 amino acids. V was clipped by 6 bases and J by 5 bases; unmatched bases: 12. CDR3 bases: TGTGCCAGCAGCCCAGGACAGGGCGGGTCCCACGAGCAGTACTTC. Its translation: CASSPGQGGSHEQYF.